Each of the 17 T cell receptor beta chains below was sequenced from the same sample in a study of identical twins. MiXCR, run by TCRdb on the 5' RACE reads, gives a single entry per CDR3 protein. There are 300,000 to 400,000 distinct CDR3 sequences in the sample; 7% to 9.5% occur only once, and under 10% lies in the top ten. The material sequenced was naive T cells sorted from blood. The receptors here all came from a woman between 45 and 65 years old in good health.

This clonotype was detected ten times or more. This chain uses TRBV5-5 with TRBJ2-3, with D maybe TRBD2 (6 bases). The germline V gene has CDR1 SGHKS and CDR2 YYEKEE (reference sequence). V was trimmed by 5 bases and J by 2 bases, leaving 18 bases between them. The CDR3 spans 16 residues. CDR3 coding DNA: TGTGCCAGCAGTCCCTTCCGGGACTTTTCCACAGATACGCAGTATTTT. It translates to CASSPFRDFSTDTQYF.

The rearrangement links TRBV30 to TRBJ2-1; D is possibly TRBD2 (5 bases). Germline loops: CDR1 GTSNPN, CDR2 SVGIG (reference sequence). The CDR3 sequence is 14 residues long. The V end lost 5 bases, the J end lost 5 bases, and 16 bases lay between the germline ends. The CDR3 region is CAWESGINDNEQFF. For the CDR3, the DNA is TGTGCCTGGGAGAGCGGAATCAACGACAATGAGCAGTTCTTC.

Many counts were recorded for this clonotype. The chain carries TRBV4-1 and TRBJ2-2; 14 bases are shared with TRBD2. This CDR3 contains 18 residues. Trimming at V came to 4 bases and at J to 5 bases, leaving 9 bases not matched to a gene. Germline CDR1 MGHRA, CDR2 YSYEKL. CDR3 DNA: TGCGCCAGCAGCCGGGGACTAGCGGGAGCCGGTGTAACCGGGGAGCTGTTTTTT. It is translated as CASSRGLAGAGVTGELFF.

The sample holds a few counts of this clonotype. This rearrangement joins TRBV3-1 to TRBJ2-7; D ambiguous. The CDR3 contains 14 residues. Germline CDR1 LGHDT, CDR2 YNNKEL (reference sequence). With 8 bases removed from V and 3 bases from J, the gap between germline ends came to 17 bases. This CDR3 is CASGTSENHYEQYF. The CDR3, as DNA: TGTGCCAGCGGAACTTCAGAAAACCACTACGAGCAGTACTTC.

Many counts were recorded for this clonotype. The J gene is TRBJ2-3, the V gene TRBV20-1, with D perhaps TRBD1 (5 bases). Germline V CDR1 and CDR2: DFQATT, SNEGSKA (reference sequence). Trimming shortened V by 8 bases and J by 2 bases, and 17 bases separated the two germline ends. This CDR3 region has 14 residues. The CDR3, as DNA: TGCAGTAGCAGGGCAGGGATTTTCACAGATACGCAGTATTTT. Translated: CSSRAGIFTDTQYF.

The rearrangement links TRBV6-5 to TRBJ1-6, with D uncertain. With 2 bases removed from V and 8 bases from J, the gap between germline ends came to 13 bases. There are 15 residues in the CDR3. CDR1 and CDR2 from the germline V gene are MNHEY and SVGAGI. For the CDR3, the DNA is TGTGCCAGCAGTTACGCCGTCGGTCTCTATTCACCCCTCCACTTT. Its protein is CASSYAVGLYSPLHF.

The chain links TRBV7-2 to TRBJ2-7, with D possibly TRBD1 on 5 matching bases. Trimming pared 5 bases from V and 3 bases from J, leaving 11 bases between. The CDR3 consists of 13 residues. CDR1 is SGHTA and CDR2 is FQGNSA in the germline V gene. CDR3 in amino acids: CASSRQRDYEQYF. CDR3 coding DNA: TGTGCCAGCAGCCGACAGCGAGACTACGAGCAGTACTTC.

Only one count was recorded for this clonotype. The CDR3 nucleotides are TGTGCCACCAGCAGAGAGGGCCTAGCCCACACAGATACGCAGTATTTT. It codes for CATSREGLAHTDTQYF. This chain links TRBV15 with TRBJ2-3, with D possibly matching TRBD2 (5 bases). The V end was cut by 0 bases, the J end by 2 bases, with 12 bases between. The CDR3 totals 16 residues. Germline V CDR1 and CDR2: LNHNV, YYDKDF (reference sequence).

In its sample, this clonotype was seen many times. The chain carries TRBV12-3 or TRBV12-4 and TRBJ1-2; D remains ambiguous. This CDR3 spans 11 amino acids. With 6 bases removed from V and 4 bases from J, the gap between germline ends came to 6 bases. For the CDR3, the DNA is TGTGCCAGCAGGGCTGGCTATGGCTACACCTTC. This codes for CASRAGYGYTF.

This clonotype was picked up a small number of times. The V and J genes are TRBV30 and TRBJ1-6; the D is unclear. V was cut by 3 bases and J by 9 bases, with 9 bases left in between. CDR3 length: 12 residues. Germline V CDR1 and CDR2: GTSNPN, SVGIG (reference sequence). The CDR3 reads CAWSRTVSPLHF. The DNA for the CDR3 is TGTGCCTGGAGCCGGACTGTTTCACCCCTCCACTTT.

The rearrangement uses TRBV7-9 and TRBJ2-4; 8 nucleotides line up with TRBD1. The CDR3 runs 17 residues. Trimming removed 1 base from V and 1 base from J; junction bases left unmatched: 6. CDR1 is SEHNR, CDR2 FQNEAQ, per germline (reference sequence). CDR3 bases: TGTGCCAGCAGCTTAGGGACAGGGATTGCGGCCAAAAACATTCAGTACTTC. This translates into CASSLGTGIAAKNIQYF.

The rearrangement joins TRBV25-1 to TRBJ2-1, with 15 bases that match TRBD2. Losses at the gene ends were 6 bases for V and 5 bases for J; bases not matched to a gene: 5. CDR3 length: 16 residues. Germline CDR1 and CDR2: MGHDK and SYGVNS. The CDR3 nucleotides are TGTGCCAGCAGCAGGACTAGCGGGAGGGGGGACAATGAGCAGTTCTTC. This codes for CASSRTSGRGDNEQFF.

This clonotype showed up just a few times. The chain has TRBV5-1 and TRBJ2-1; 14 bases align to TRBD2. The germline CDR1 and CDR2 sequences are SGHRS and YFSETQ. Losses at the gene ends were 10 bases for V and 8 bases for J; bases not matched to a gene: 11. The CDR3 contains 15 residues. Here the CDR3 DNA reads TGCGCCGGCGCTCCGGGACTAGCGGGAGTCGATGAGCAGTTCTTC. Protein: CAGAPGLAGVDEQFF. Full variable domain (remainder filled in from reference TRBV5-1 and TRBJ2-1): KAGVTQTPRYLIKTRGQQVTLSCSPISGHRSVSWYQQTPGQGLQFLFEYFSETQRNKGNFPGRFSGRQFSNSRSEMNVSTLELGDSALYLCAGAPGLAGVDEQFFGPGTRLTVL.

The gene calls are TRBV10-3 and TRBJ2-3; 8 bases are shared with TRBD2. V shed 7 bases, J shed 4 bases, and the junction held 7 bases outside the gene matches. From germline, CDR1 is ENHRY and CDR2 SYGVKD. The CDR3 has 14 residues. DNA for the CDR3: TGTGCCATCACAGCGGGGGCGATCGCAGATACGCAGTATTTT. Translating gives CAITAGAIADTQYF.

This clonotype has a handful of counts. This sequence joins TRBV12-3 or TRBV12-4 and TRBJ1-6; D not certain. V lost 8 bases and J 5 bases, leaving 13 bases between the germline ends. There are 14 residues in the CDR3. The CDR3 sequence: CASSRTADNSPLHF. The CDR3 DNA reads TGTGCCAGCTCCCGGACCGCTGATAATTCACCCCTCCACTTT.

This clonotype was observed a handful of times. The chain links TRBV15 to TRBJ2-1; 11 bases line up with TRBD2. The CDR3 is 15 amino acids. The germline gives CDR1 LNHNV, CDR2 YYDKDF (reference sequence). With 4 bases clipped from V and 4 bases from J, the junction kept 3 bases outside the gene matches. The CDR3 loop is CATSKTSGIYNEQFF. DNA of the CDR3: TGTGCCACCAGCAAGACTAGCGGGATTTACAATGAGCAGTTCTTC.

This clonotype was observed many times. The rearrangement joins TRBV11-2 to TRBJ2-7; a possible D gene is TRBD2 (7 bases). CDR1 SGHAT and CDR2 FQNNGV come from the germline V gene. V was trimmed by 5 bases and J by 3 bases, leaving 14 bases between them. This CDR3 spans 14 amino acids. CDR3 loop: CASSPLGGVYEQYV. The CDR3 bases are TGTGCCAGCAGCCCTCTAGGGGGGGTCTACGAGCAGTACGTC.